The clone carrying this T cell receptor (beta chain) has only a few counts. Germline is not matched at one junction end, which may reflect a read error. CDR1 MNHEY and CDR2 SMNVEV come from the germline V gene (reference sequence). The CDR3 contains 14 residues. Unique molecular identifiers tagged the TCRbeta library. TCRdb reprocessed the PCR reads via MiXCR and lists one record per CDR3 protein. The sample has 500,000 to 600,000 distinct CDR3 sequences; 15% to 20% are singletons. The data derive from a study of T-cell reconstitution after alpha-beta-depleted transplantation in children. The rearrangement links TRBV27 to TRBJ2-3, with 8 bases matching TRBD2. Sequenced material: PBMCs from the stem cell graft donor, taken from the stem cell graft. The sequence came from a human donor who donated a stem cell graft to a child with acute lymphoblastic leukemia. As DNA, the CDR3 is TGTGCCAGCTGTTTAGCGGGGAACACAGATACGCAGTATTTT. Translation: CASCLAGNTDTQYF.